This TCR beta chain was identified during a study of shared clonotypes between healthy human individuals. The CDR3 contains 16 residues. Germline V gene lookup returns CDR1 SGHTA and CDR2 FQGTGA. Trimming removed 4 bases from V and 2 bases from J; junction bases left unmatched: 2. This clone was picked up a small number of times. Only Caucasian adults living in Nashville, Tennessee served as donors. Unsorted samples, those not sorted, used 75 million to 90 million PBMCs for genomic DNA. Unsorted PBMC DNA underwent sequencing on ten immunoSEQ deep assay plates. The assay was immunoSEQ multiplex PCR, and TCRdb's table has in-frame clones only and misses some. The sample holds around 530,000 clones, roughly 72% seen once.

The chain links TRBV7-3 to TRBJ2-3; 14 bases align to TRBD2. This clonotype was obtained from a middle-aged woman in good health. Some clones in this sample may be carry-over from other donors' samples. The sample comprised PBMCs. CDR3 loop: CASSSGLAGATDTQYF. The CDR3 DNA follows: TGTGCCAGCAGCTCGGGACTAGCGGGAGCCACAGATACGCAGTATTTT. Full variable domain (outside the CDR3, taken from reference TRBV7-3 and TRBJ2-3): GAGVSQTPSNKVTEKGKYVELRCDPISGHTALYWYRQSLGQGPEFLIYFQGTGAADDSGLPNDRFFAVRPEGSVSTLKIQRTERGDSAVYLCASSSGLAGATDTQYFGPGTRLTVL.